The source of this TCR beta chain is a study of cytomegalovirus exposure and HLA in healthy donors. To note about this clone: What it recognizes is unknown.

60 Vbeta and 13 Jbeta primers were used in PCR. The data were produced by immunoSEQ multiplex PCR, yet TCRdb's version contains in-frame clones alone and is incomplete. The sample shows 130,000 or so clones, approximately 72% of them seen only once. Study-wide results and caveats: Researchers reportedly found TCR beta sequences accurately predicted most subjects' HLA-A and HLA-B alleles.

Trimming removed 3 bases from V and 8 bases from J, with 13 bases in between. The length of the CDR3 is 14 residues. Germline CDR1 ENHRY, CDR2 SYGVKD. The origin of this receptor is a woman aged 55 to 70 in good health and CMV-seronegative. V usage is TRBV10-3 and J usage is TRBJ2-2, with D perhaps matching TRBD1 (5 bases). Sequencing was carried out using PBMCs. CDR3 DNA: TGTGCCATCAGTGAAACTCAGGGTTTAGGGGAGCTGTTTTTT. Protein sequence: CAISETQGLGELFF.